This entry lists 28 T cell receptor beta chains sequenced from one sample in a study of shared clonotypes between healthy human individuals. Some clones are missing from TCRdb's copy, which holds only in-frame ones; the method was immunoSEQ multiplex PCR. This table has roughly 1 million clones, approximately 76% appearing once. The source material was memory CD4+ T cells sorted from blood. Indicated subset: CD45RA-negative fraction. The receptors shown here come from a man aged 18 to 35 in good health.

The rearrangement uses TRBV2 and TRBJ2-7; TRBD2 is a possible D gene (6 bases). Germline V gives CDR1 SNHLY, CDR2 FYNNEI. V was clipped by 4 bases and J by 5 bases, with 15 bases between them. This CDR3 contains 14 residues. The CDR3 reads CASSAPGSFNEQYF. CDR3 nucleotides: TGTGCCAGCAGTGCCCCCGGGAGCTTCAACGAGCAGTACTTC.

The CDR3 protein is CASSIDRVGITGELFF. The DNA of the CDR3 is TGTGCCAGCAGCATTGACAGGGTCGGTATCACCGGGGAGCTGTTTTTT. This sequence joins TRBV5-4 and TRBJ2-2; TRBD1 aligns across 7 bases. V lost 4 bases to trimming and J lost 4 bases; unmatched junction nucleotides: 10. The CDR3 consists of 16 residues. Germline lookup yields CDR1 SGHNT and CDR2 YYREEE (reference sequence). Drawing the rest from reference TRBV5-4 and TRBJ2-2, the complete variable domain is ETGVTQSPTHLIKTRGQQVTLRCSSQSGHNTVSWYQQALGQGPQFIFQYYREEENGRGNFPPRFSGLQFPNYSSELNVNALELDDSALYLCASSIDRVGITGELFFGEGSRLTVL.

The rearrangement links TRBV7-9 to TRBJ2-7; TRBD2 agrees at 7 bases. V was pared by 1 base and J by 3 bases, with 6 bases of the junction left unmatched. Germline V CDR1 and CDR2: SEHNR, FQNEAQ (reference sequence). The CDR3 is 15 amino acids. The CDR3, as DNA: TGTGCCAGCAGCTTAGAAGGACTAGTTCTCTACGAGCAGTACTTC. It yields the protein CASSLEGLVLYEQYF.

The rearrangement links TRBV7-2 to TRBJ1-2; D ambiguous. With 5 bases removed from V and 6 bases from J, the gap between germline ends came to 16 bases. Germline V CDR1 and CDR2: SGHTA, FQGNSA. The CDR3 totals 14 residues. The CDR3 here is CASSPPGRAHGYTF. The CDR3 nucleotides read TGTGCCAGCAGCCCCCCCGGGCGCGCCCATGGCTACACCTTC.

This CDR3 is CASSFSTSGANVLTF. The DNA for the CDR3 is TGTGCCAGCAGCTTCTCCACCTCTGGGGCCAACGTCCTGACTTTC. The rearrangement joins TRBV11-2 to TRBJ2-6; D is undetermined. This CDR3 contains 15 residues. Germline values: CDR1 SGHAT, CDR2 FQNNGV. V was cut by 3 bases and J by 0 bases, with 6 bases left in between.

This chain joins TRBV28 and TRBJ1-5; TRBD1 agrees at 8 bases. The CDR3 is made up of 14 amino acids. V shed 0 bases, J shed 6 bases, and the junction held 1 base outside the gene matches. Germline loops: CDR1 MDHEN, CDR2 SYDVKM. The CDR3 reads CASSLWQGAQPQHF. In DNA form, the CDR3 reads TGTGCCAGCAGTTTATGGCAGGGGGCTCAGCCCCAGCATTTT.

The chain joins TRBV6-5 to TRBJ2-3; TRBD2 agrees at 7 bases. The germline CDR1 and CDR2 sequences are MNHEY and SVGAGI. The V gene end was trimmed by 0 bases and the J gene end by 3 bases; junction bases not matched to a gene: 6. The CDR3 length is 16 residues. Written as DNA, the CDR3 is TGTGCCAGCAGTTACTCAGCTAGCGGCCTAACAGATACGCAGTATTTT. This sequence encodes CASSYSASGLTDTQYF.

Notes on this clone: A much bigger clone sits one base away, suggesting this may be a read error. V usage is TRBV6-1 and J usage is TRBJ1-1; 8 nucleotides line up with TRBD1. V trimming: 2 bases; J trimming: 0 bases; junction bases outside the gene matches: 2. The germline gives CDR1 MNHNS, CDR2 SASEGT. The CDR3 is 15 residues long. The CDR3: CASSERTGMNTEAFF. The CDR3 DNA is TGTGCCAGCAGTGAAAGGACAGGGATGAACACTGAAGCTTTCTTT.

The chain carries TRBV29-1 and TRBJ1-1, with 7 bases fitting TRBD1. V gave up 5 bases and J gave up 2 bases; unmatched junction bases: 8. CDR1 SQVTM and CDR2 ANQGSEA come from the germline V gene. The CDR3 is 14 amino acids. Written as DNA, the CDR3 is TGCAGCGTTCCGGGACAGACGGTTAACACTGAAGCTTTCTTT. Amino acids: CSVPGQTVNTEAFF.

This sequence joins TRBV5-4 and TRBJ1-2; TRBD1 matches 7 bases. CDR1 is SGHNT, CDR2 YYREEE, per germline (reference sequence). V gave up 0 bases and J gave up 8 bases; unmatched junction bases: 4. The CDR3 sequence is 13 residues long. This CDR3 is CASSLEGQWGYTF. CDR3 in DNA: TGTGCCAGCAGCTTGGAGGGACAGTGGGGCTACACCTTC.

J is TRBJ2-3 and V is TRBV6-1, with 8 bases that match TRBD1. Germline CDR1 reads MNHNS; CDR2 reads SASEGT. After removal of 7 bases from V and 4 bases from J, the junction contained 10 bases not matched to a gene. There are 15 residues in the CDR3. The CDR3 reads CASKSWTGSADTQYF. The CDR3 nucleotides are TGTGCCAGCAAAAGTTGGACAGGGAGCGCAGATACGCAGTATTTT.

The rearrangement joins TRBV5-4 to TRBJ2-7; D possibly corresponds to TRBD2 (6 bases). V was shortened by 0 bases and J by 1 base, with 8 bases between the two germline ends. The CDR3 runs to 14 residues. Germline CDR1 is SGHNT and CDR2 is YYREEE (reference sequence). The DNA of the CDR3 is TGTGCCAGCAGCTTGGGGGGAGGTTCCTACGAGCAGTACTTC. Translating it yields CASSLGGGSYEQYF.

The V call is TRBV9, the J call TRBJ1-6; 7 bases fit TRBD1. Germline-derived CDR1 and CDR2 are SGDLS and YYNGEE. The CDR3 is 14 amino acids. Trimming removed 3 bases from V and 9 bases from J; junction bases left unmatched: 6. CDR3: CASSATGYGSPLHF. In DNA, the CDR3 is TGTGCCAGCAGCGCGACAGGGTACGGTTCACCCCTCCACTTT.

This clone has only one observation. The chain employs TRBV9 and TRBJ2-3; 8 nucleotides agree with TRBD2. The CDR3 length is 14 residues. Trimming at V came to 3 bases and at J to 3 bases, leaving 3 bases not matched to a gene. Germline CDR1 and CDR2: SGDLS and YYNGEE. The CDR3 reads CASSDTGGTDTQYF. The DNA of the CDR3 is TGTGCCAGCAGCGATACGGGAGGGACAGATACGCAGTATTTT.

CDR3 loop: CASSRDGGEGTDTQYF. CDR3 in DNA: TGTGCCAGCAGCCGGGACGGAGGGGAGGGCACAGATACGCAGTATTTT. The genes are TRBV4-2 and TRBJ2-3, with D possibly being TRBD2 (6 bases). Germline-derived CDR1 and CDR2 are LGHNA and YNFKEQ. Trimming removed 4 bases from V and 1 base from J, with 15 bases in between. The CDR3 spans 16 residues.

This chain joins TRBV9 and TRBJ2-6; D remains unclear. Germline lookup yields CDR1 SGDLS and CDR2 YYNGEE. With 4 bases removed from V and 0 bases from J, the gap between germline ends came to 11 bases. There are 16 residues in the CDR3. CDR3 loop: CASSPTRSSGANVLTF. The CDR3 DNA reads as TGTGCCAGCAGCCCAACAAGGAGCTCTGGGGCCAACGTCCTGACTTTC.

This clone has a single count. The CDR3 DNA sequence: TGTGCCAGCAGCCCCGGGGTGTCCTACGAGCAGTACTTC. This encodes CASSPGVSYEQYF. The V and J genes are TRBV11-2 and TRBJ2-7, with TRBD2 as a possible D gene (5 bases). This CDR3 spans 13 amino acids. The germline V gene has CDR1 SGHAT and CDR2 FQNNGV. V was shortened by 5 bases and J by 1 base, with 9 bases between the two germline ends.

V and J are TRBV7-9 and TRBJ2-7; 7 bases are shared with TRBD2. The ends lost 5 bases at V and 6 bases at J; junction bases unmatched: 13. The germline V gene has CDR1 SEHNR and CDR2 FQNEAQ (reference sequence). This CDR3 has 15 amino acids. CDR3 loop: CASSPRASGIAEQYF. The CDR3 DNA sequence: TGTGCCAGCAGCCCGAGGGCTAGCGGCATCGCCGAGCAGTACTTC. Full variable domain (remainder filled in from reference TRBV7-9 and TRBJ2-7): DTGVSQNPRHKITKRGQNVTFRCDPISEHNRLYWYRQTLGQGPEFLTYFQNEAQLEKSRLLSDRFSAERPKGSFSTLEIQRTEQGDSAMYLCASSPRASGIAEQYFGPGTRLTVT.

The gene calls are TRBV6-5 and TRBJ1-1; D might be TRBD1 (6 bases). Trimming pared 7 bases from V and 1 base from J, leaving 10 bases between. Germline loops: CDR1 MNHEY, CDR2 SVGAGI. The CDR3 length is 13 residues. The chain's CDR3 is CASIGGENTEAFF. The DNA for the CDR3 is TGTGCCAGCATAGGGGGGGAGAACACTGAAGCTTTCTTT.

The sample holds one count of this clone. This sequence joins TRBV10-1 and TRBJ2-1; a possible D gene is TRBD1 (6 bases). The V end was cut by 4 bases, the J end by 7 bases, with 23 bases between. This CDR3 region has 17 residues. Germline CDR1 WNHNN, CDR2 SYGVQD (reference sequence). CDR3 residues: CASSGGQTLAPRNEQFF. The CDR3 region has the DNA TGCGCCAGCAGTGGTGGACAGACGCTAGCTCCTAGGAATGAGCAGTTCTTC.

V gene TRBV7-8 combines with J gene TRBJ1-2, with D perhaps matching TRBD1 (5 bases). The CDR3 is 17 amino acids. Germline CDR1 and CDR2: SGHVS and FQNEAQ. V was trimmed by 1 base and J by 2 bases, leaving 17 bases between them. CDR3 in amino acids: CASSLGGWQGRNYGYTF. CDR3 nucleotide sequence: TGTGCCAGCAGCTTAGGTGGCTGGCAGGGAAGAAACTATGGCTACACCTTC.

This clone appeared a few times. The genes are TRBV7-8 and TRBJ2-5; unclear D gene. Germline V gives CDR1 SGHVS, CDR2 FQNEAQ. With 0 bases removed from V and 2 bases from J, the gap between germline ends came to 10 bases. This CDR3 contains 15 residues. The CDR3 loop is CASSLAFVSQETQYF. CDR3 nucleotides: TGTGCCAGCAGCTTAGCGTTCGTCTCTCAAGAGACCCAGTACTTC.

A note on this clone: The sample has other DNA sequences that encode this CDR3 too. The rearrangement uses TRBV15 and TRBJ1-1, with D unclear. Germline CDR1 reads LNHNV; CDR2 reads YYDKDF (reference sequence). V was cut by 0 bases and J by 4 bases, with 0 bases left in between. This CDR3 is built from 11 residues. DNA for the CDR3: TGTGCCACCAGCAGAGACACTGAAGCTTTCTTT. This codes for CATSRDTEAFF.

The rearrangement links TRBV6-6 to TRBJ2-1; 9 bases line up with TRBD1. CDR1 and CDR2 (germline): MNHNY, SVGAGI (reference sequence). The CDR3 consists of 16 residues. V gave up 0 bases and J gave up 6 bases; unmatched junction bases: 6. The DNA for the CDR3 is TGTGCCAGCAGTTACTCGGCGGGACAGGGATCCAATGAGCAGTTCTTC. Its protein product is CASSYSAGQGSNEQFF.

The chain recombines TRBV10-3 with TRBJ1-3; no reliable D call. Germline CDR1 and CDR2: ENHRY and SYGVKD. Trimming removed 11 bases at V and 0 bases at J, with 8 bases between. CDR3 length: 12 residues. The CDR3 sequence is CASWLSGNTIYF. The CDR3 region has the DNA TGTGCCTCTTGGCTCTCTGGAAACACCATATATTTT.

The V gene is TRBV19, the J gene TRBJ2-1; possible D gene TRBD2, 6 bases. V lost 1 base, J lost 8 bases, and 9 bases lay in between. This CDR3 is built from 13 residues. The V gene's germline CDR1 is LNHDA and CDR2 SQIVND (reference sequence). Here the CDR3 reads CASSIGGVYEQFF. As DNA, the CDR3 is TGTGCCAGTAGTATAGGGGGGGTTTATGAGCAGTTCTTC.

This clone was picked up a small number of times. The CDR3 DNA follows: TGTGCCAGCAGCGCCAGTCGAGGGCCGTTTATCGAGCAGTACTTC. Protein: CASSASRGPFIEQYF. This chain uses TRBV7-2 with TRBJ2-7; a possible D gene is TRBD2 (5 bases). V was trimmed by 5 bases and J by 6 bases, leaving 20 bases between them. The germline CDR1 and CDR2 sequences are SGHTA and FQGNSA. This CDR3 region has 15 residues.

On this clone: This sample includes further DNA sequences coding for the same CDR3. The rearrangement uses TRBV5-4 and TRBJ1-1; D uncertain. Germline V gives CDR1 SGHNT, CDR2 YYREEE (reference sequence). The V end was cut by 2 bases, the J end by 2 bases, with 7 bases between. The CDR3 sequence is 13 residues long. The CDR3 protein is CASSLPGNTEAFF. The CDR3 DNA reads TGTGCCAGCAGCTTACCGGGCAACACTGAAGCTTTCTTT. The full variable domain, in which reference TRBV5-4 and TRBJ1-1 provide the parts outside the CDR3, is ETGVTQSPTHLIKTRGQQVTLRCSSQSGHNTVSWYQQALGQGPQFIFQYYREEENGRGNFPPRFSGLQFPNYSSELNVNALELDDSALYLCASSLPGNTEAFFGQGTRLTVV.